This TCR beta chain was identified in a study of cytotoxic CD8 clonotypes in ibrutinib-treated CLL. Across the whole study: Response samples were taken after a median of about twelve months on treatment, range 6 to 36.

Only in-frame clones appear in the TCRdb table, and some are missing; sequencing was by immunoSEQ multiplex PCR. The repertoire includes 120,000 to 150,000 clones, around 77% of them detected once, and under 35% sits in the top ten. This clone appeared a few times. Its antigen is not identified. Overall study results and limits: Higher clonality was seen at ibrutinib response and a return toward baseline at progression. Under therapy, public clonotypes either contracted or stayed stable, and they were uncommon. Researchers report that baseline clonality outpaced age-matched healthy donors and tracked circulating CD8+ T-cell counts.

The CDR3 is made up of 12 amino acids. Germline CDR1 reads SGHNT; CDR2 reads YYREEE (reference sequence). The V end lost 4 bases, the J end lost 3 bases, and 8 bases lay between the germline ends. The V call is TRBV5-4, the J call TRBJ2-7, with a tentative D call TRBD1 (6 bases). The sequences come from PBMCs, collected after 12 months of ibrutinib treatment. This clonotype was obtained from a human donor with chronic lymphocytic leukemia. In DNA, the CDR3 is TGTGCCAGCAGCACGGACAGCTACGAGCAGTACTTC. Amino acids: CASSTDSYEQYF.